Each of the 4 T cell receptor beta chains below was sequenced from the same sample in a study of cytomegalovirus exposure and HLA in healthy donors. In the PCR, 60 Vbeta and 13 Jbeta primers were used. Using immunoSEQ multiplex PCR, the repertoire was profiled, and TCRdb retains in-frame clones only, with some absent. Among about 190,000 clones listed, roughly 80% were seen once. The sample was PBMCs. These receptors all come from a man in his fifties or sixties in good health and CMV-seronegative.

The rearrangement links TRBV19 to TRBJ1-5, with D uncertain. With 9 bases removed from V and 0 bases from J, the gap between germline ends came to 12 bases. From germline, CDR1 is LNHDA and CDR2 SQIVND (reference sequence). The CDR3 is 14 residues long. CDR3 DNA sequence: TGTGCCAGAATCGAGGGTGTTAGCAATCAGCCCCAGCATTTT. This gives the protein CARIEGVSNQPQHF.

The genes are TRBV29-1 and TRBJ1-2; D is ambiguous. The germline V gene has CDR1 SQVTM and CDR2 ANQGSEA. The CDR3 spans 13 residues. Between the trimmed V and J ends, which lost 3 bases and 7 bases, there was a span of 15 bases. CDR3 DNA: TGCAGCGTTGAGAATTGGCCTTCGGGTGGCTACACCTTC. Translating gives CSVENWPSGGYTF.

This clone appeared once. The chain carries TRBV7-2 and TRBJ2-5, with D possibly matching TRBD1 (5 bases). The CDR3 consists of 13 residues. V lost 3 bases and J 4 bases, leaving 9 bases between the germline ends. CDR1 and CDR2 (germline): SGHTA, FQGNSA. The CDR3 nucleotides read TGTGCCAGCAGCTTTAACCAGGGAGAGACCCAGTACTTC. Translation: CASSFNQGETQYF.

This chain links TRBV30 with TRBJ1-2; TRBD1 might be the D (5 bases). CDR1 and CDR2 (germline): GTSNPN, SVGIG (reference sequence). The CDR3 has 13 amino acids. Trimming took 2 bases from V and 4 from J, leaving 11 bases between them. CDR3 loop: CAWSRDSSYGYTF. The CDR3 DNA reads as TGTGCCTGGAGTAGAGACAGTTCCTATGGCTACACCTTC.